The 10 T cell receptor beta chains below were found in one sample sequenced in a study of blood T cell repertoires in COVID-19. Data came from immunoSEQ multiplex PCR; TCRdb stores just in-frame clones and leaves some out. The data contain around 63,000 clones, 88% of them singletons. Specimen: peripheral blood. The receptors were gathered from a man aged 45 to 65 with active COVID-19.

For this clone: The junction departs from germline at one end; a sequencing error may be responsible. The rearrangement joins TRBV11-2 to TRBJ2-7, with TRBD2 matching 7 bases. Germline values: CDR1 SGHAT, CDR2 FQNNGV. The CDR3 runs 15 residues. CDR3 residues: CASTLGTTTFGGQYF. CDR3 nucleotide sequence: TGTGCCAGCACCTTAGGGACTACGACTTTCGGGGGGCAGTACTTC.

This clone appeared a single time. The V call is TRBV18, the J call TRBJ2-7; possibly TRBD1 for D (6 bases). The CDR3 has 12 amino acids. Germline CDR1 is KGHSH and CDR2 is LQKENI. V lost 2 bases to trimming and J lost 5 bases, with 7 bases between them. The CDR3 here is CASSPDRHEQYF. CDR3 coding DNA: TGTGCCAGCTCACCAGACAGGCACGAGCAGTACTTC.

This clone has just one count. The CDR3 here is CASKGQSNTGELFF. The CDR3 DNA reads TGTGCCAGCAAGGGACAGTCGAACACCGGGGAGCTGTTTTTT. The chain has TRBV6-5 and TRBJ2-2; 7 nucleotides agree with TRBD1. J was trimmed by 0 bases and V by 7 bases; bases with no gene match: 2. The CDR3 length is 14 residues. Looked up from germline, CDR1 is MNHEY and CDR2 is SVGAGI.

The chain recombines TRBV19 with TRBJ2-3, with D possibly matching TRBD1 (5 bases). V was pared by 3 bases and J by 1 base, with 14 bases between. The CDR3 spans 16 residues. In germline, CDR1 is LNHDA, CDR2 SQIVND (reference sequence). The CDR3 DNA reads as TGTGCCAGTAGTATCTCGCAGGGTTGGGGCACAGATACGCAGTATTTT. Amino acid sequence: CASSISQGWGTDTQYF.

The V and J genes are TRBV5-1 and TRBJ1-2; the match to TRBD1 covers 7 bases. The V segment lost 4 bases and the J segment 7 bases; nucleotides outside the gene matches: 16. The CDR3 totals 16 residues. Germline CDR1 SGHRS, CDR2 YFSETQ. The CDR3 loop is CASSRWGTQGIGGYTF. The CDR3 DNA reads TGCGCCAGCAGCCGCTGGGGCACACAGGGGATTGGTGGCTACACCTTC.

J is TRBJ2-1 and V is TRBV18; 13 bases fit TRBD2. V dropped 3 bases and J dropped 8; count of bases not matched to a gene: 10. Germline CDR1 and CDR2: KGHSH and LQKENI. The CDR3 loop spans 17 amino acids. The CDR3 spells CASSPRLAGGPLHEQFF. The CDR3 DNA reads as TGTGCCAGCTCACCGAGACTAGCGGGGGGACCTTTGCATGAGCAGTTCTTC.

The V and J genes are TRBV5-4 and TRBJ2-7; 9 bases agree with TRBD2. Germline-derived CDR1 and CDR2 are SGHNT and YYREEE (reference sequence). The CDR3 extends over 14 amino acids. Trimming removed 2 bases from V and 4 bases from J; junction bases left unmatched: 4. The DNA of the CDR3 is TGTGCCAGCAGCTTCGGCGGGGGGGTGTACGAGCAGTACTTC. As protein: CASSFGGGVYEQYF.

CDR3 sequence: CASSYSSGWKLFF. As DNA, the CDR3 is TGTGCCAGCAGTTACTCTTCAGGGTGGAAACTGTTTTTT. The chain couples TRBV6-5 to TRBJ1-4, with D tentatively TRBD1 (5 bases). Germline V lookup: CDR1 MNHEY, CDR2 SVGAGI. Trimming shortened V by 0 bases and J by 11 bases, and 10 bases separated the two germline ends. The CDR3 is 13 amino acids.

The chain recombines TRBV20-1 with TRBJ2-7; 10 nucleotides align to TRBD1. Germline CDR1 reads DFQATT; CDR2 reads SNEGSKA (reference sequence). The CDR3 extends over 14 amino acids. Trimming cost V 3 bases and J 4 bases; bases outside gene matches: 6. CDR3 loop: CSASEGQGGYEQYF. The CDR3 nucleotides read TGCAGTGCTAGTGAAGGACAGGGGGGATACGAGCAGTACTTC.

CDR3 sequence (DNA): TGTGCCAGCAGCGGGTCCCACCGGGACGGGGGGGATGAGCAGTTCTTC. It specifies CASSGSHRDGGDEQFF. The chain uses TRBV7-9 and TRBJ2-1; TRBD2 agrees at 8 bases. The CDR3 totals 16 residues. Germline V gene sequence: CDR1 SEHNR, CDR2 FQNEAQ (reference sequence). The junction had 14 bases not matched to a gene; V was cut back by 5 bases and J by 8 bases. The whole variable domain, filled in from reference TRBV7-9 and TRBJ2-1, reads DTGVSQNPRHKITKRGQNVTFRCDPISEHNRLYWYRQTLGQGPEFLTYFQNEAQLEKSRLLSDRFSAERPKGSFSTLEIQRTEQGDSAMYLCASSGSHRDGGDEQFFGPGTRLTVL.